The TCR beta chain under discussion was sequenced for a study of T cells in Graves' hyperthyroidism and ophthalmopathy. Study-wide points: Ophthalmopathy was predicted by the model a median of approximately 6.6 months ahead of onset. Expanded thyroid clonotypes (above 0.001) were mostly also found in blood.

Recently diagnosed hyperthyroidism of less than 2 months' duration affected patients aged 18 to 65. Thyroid ultrasound, orbital computed tomography, clinical symptoms, and serum thyroxine and TRAb underpinned diagnoses. Amplification yielded TCR beta CDR3 regions, with RNA transcripts as the source. HTBI primers were used for first-round RT-PCR of the TCR CDR3. TCRdb fed the multiplex PCR reads into MiXCR, producing one record per CDR3 protein. The data hold hundreds of thousands of distinct CDR3 sequences, with approximately 16% observed a single time. This clonotype turned up a few times. Its antigen remains unknown. V shed 0 bases and J 5 bases; nucleotides not matched to a gene: 2. This CDR3 has 14 residues. Germline V gene sequence: CDR1 DFQATT, CDR2 SNEGSKA (reference sequence).

The chain uses TRBV20-1 and TRBJ2-7, with TRBD2 matching over 12 bases. The source material was blood. This sequence originates from a woman aged 18-30 years with Graves' hyperthyroidism. CDR3 residues: CSARESSGRDEQYF. In DNA, the CDR3 is TGCAGTGCTAGAGAATCTAGCGGGAGGGACGAGCAGTACTTC.